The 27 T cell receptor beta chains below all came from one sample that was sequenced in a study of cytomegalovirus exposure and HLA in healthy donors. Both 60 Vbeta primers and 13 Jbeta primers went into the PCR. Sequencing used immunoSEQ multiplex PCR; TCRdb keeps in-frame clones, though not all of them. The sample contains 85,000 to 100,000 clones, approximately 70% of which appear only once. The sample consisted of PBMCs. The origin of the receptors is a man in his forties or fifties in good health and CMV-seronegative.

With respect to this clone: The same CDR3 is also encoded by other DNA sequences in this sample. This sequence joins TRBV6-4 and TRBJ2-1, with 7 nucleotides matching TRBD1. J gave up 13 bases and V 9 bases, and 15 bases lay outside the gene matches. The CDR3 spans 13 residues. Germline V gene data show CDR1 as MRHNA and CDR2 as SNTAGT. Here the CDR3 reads CASRGLDRALQFF. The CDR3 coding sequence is TGTGCCAGTAGGGGCCTCGACAGGGCTTTACAGTTCTTC.

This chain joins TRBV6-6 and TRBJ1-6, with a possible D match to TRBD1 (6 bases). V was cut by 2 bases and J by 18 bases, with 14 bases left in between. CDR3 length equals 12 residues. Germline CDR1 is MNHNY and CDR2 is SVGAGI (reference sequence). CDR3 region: CASSYGEGVGHF. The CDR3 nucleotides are TGTGCCAGCAGTTACGGCGAGGGGGTCGGCCACTTT.

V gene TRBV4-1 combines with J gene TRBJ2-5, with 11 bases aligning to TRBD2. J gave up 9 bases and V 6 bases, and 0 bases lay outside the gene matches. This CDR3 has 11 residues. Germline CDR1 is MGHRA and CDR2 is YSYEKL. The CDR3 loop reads CASRLAGAQYF. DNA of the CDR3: TGCGCCAGCAGACTAGCGGGGGCCCAGTACTTC.

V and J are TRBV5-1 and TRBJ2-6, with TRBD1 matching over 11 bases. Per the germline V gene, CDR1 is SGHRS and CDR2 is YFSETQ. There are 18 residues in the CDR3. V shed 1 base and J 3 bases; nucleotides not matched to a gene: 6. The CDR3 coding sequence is TGCGCCAGCAGCTTGTGGACAGGGGGCGCGGGTGGGGCCAACGTCCTGACTTTC. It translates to CASSLWTGGAGGANVLTF.

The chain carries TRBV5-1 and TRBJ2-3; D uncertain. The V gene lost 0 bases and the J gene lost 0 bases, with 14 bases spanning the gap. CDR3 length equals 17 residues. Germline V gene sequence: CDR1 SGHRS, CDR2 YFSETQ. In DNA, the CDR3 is TGCGCCAGCAGCTTGGACCCCCCGGAGACTAGCACAGATACGCAGTATTTT. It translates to CASSLDPPETSTDTQYF.

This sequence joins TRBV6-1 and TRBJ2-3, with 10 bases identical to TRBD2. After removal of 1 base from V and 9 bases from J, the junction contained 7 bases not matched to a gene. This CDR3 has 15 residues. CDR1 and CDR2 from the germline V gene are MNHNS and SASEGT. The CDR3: CASSEVGLAGATQYF. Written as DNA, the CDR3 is TGTGCCAGCAGTGAAGTAGGCCTAGCGGGGGCCACGCAGTATTTT.

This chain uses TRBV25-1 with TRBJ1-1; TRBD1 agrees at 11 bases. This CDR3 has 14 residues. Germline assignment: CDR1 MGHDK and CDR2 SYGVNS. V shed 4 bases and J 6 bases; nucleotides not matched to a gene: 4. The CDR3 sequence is CASSVGTGGPEAFF. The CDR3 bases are TGTGCCAGCAGTGTCGGGACAGGGGGGCCTGAAGCTTTCTTT.

CDR3 in amino acids: CASSYASPYEQYF. Written as DNA, the CDR3 is TGCGCCAGCAGCTACGCAAGCCCCTACGAGCAGTACTTC. The V and J genes are TRBV5-1 and TRBJ2-7; D is unresolved. Looked up from germline, CDR1 is SGHRS and CDR2 is YFSETQ. The CDR3 is 13 residues long. V lost 3 bases, J lost 2 bases, and 9 bases lay in between.

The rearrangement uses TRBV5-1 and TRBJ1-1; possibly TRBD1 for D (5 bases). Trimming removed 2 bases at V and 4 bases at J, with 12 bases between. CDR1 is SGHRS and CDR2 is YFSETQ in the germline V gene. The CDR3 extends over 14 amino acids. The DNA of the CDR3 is TGCGCCAGCAGCTTTGGGGGGTCGGTCACTGAAGCTTTCTTT. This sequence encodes CASSFGGSVTEAFF.

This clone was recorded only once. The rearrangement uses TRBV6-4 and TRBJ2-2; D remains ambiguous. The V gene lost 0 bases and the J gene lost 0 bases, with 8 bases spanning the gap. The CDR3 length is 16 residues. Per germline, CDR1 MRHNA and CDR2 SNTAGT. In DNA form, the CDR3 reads TGTGCCAGCAGTGACTCGGGCCATTCGAACACCGGGGAGCTGTTTTTT. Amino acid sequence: CASSDSGHSNTGELFF.

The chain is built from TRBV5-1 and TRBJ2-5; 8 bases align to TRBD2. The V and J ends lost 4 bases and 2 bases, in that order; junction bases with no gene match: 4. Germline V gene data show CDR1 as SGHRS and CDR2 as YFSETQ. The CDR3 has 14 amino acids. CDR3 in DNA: TGCGCCAGCAGCACCACGGGGGGGCAAGAGACCCAGTACTTC. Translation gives CASSTTGGQETQYF.

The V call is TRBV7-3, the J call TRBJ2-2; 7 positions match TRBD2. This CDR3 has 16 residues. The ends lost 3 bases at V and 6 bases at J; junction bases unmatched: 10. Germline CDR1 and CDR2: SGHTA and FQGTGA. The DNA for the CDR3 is TGTGCCAGCAGCTTGGGACTAATTGGGGGATCCGGGGAGCTGTTTTTT. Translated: CASSLGLIGGSGELFF. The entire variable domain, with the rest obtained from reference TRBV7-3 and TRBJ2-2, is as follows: GAGVSQTPSNKVTEKGKYVELRCDPISGHTALYWYRQSLGQGPEFLIYFQGTGAADDSGLPNDRFFAVRPEGSVSTLKIQRTERGDSAVYLCASSLGLIGGSGELFFGEGSRLTVL.

The CDR3, as DNA: TGTGCCAGCAGCGTAGGACAGAACTATGGCTACACCTTC. This sequence encodes CASSVGQNYGYTF. The V gene is TRBV9, the J gene TRBJ1-2; a possible D gene is TRBD1 (5 bases). V lost 0 bases and J lost 2, with 5 bases in between. Germline V gene data show CDR1 as SGDLS and CDR2 as YYNGEE. CDR3 size: 13 residues.

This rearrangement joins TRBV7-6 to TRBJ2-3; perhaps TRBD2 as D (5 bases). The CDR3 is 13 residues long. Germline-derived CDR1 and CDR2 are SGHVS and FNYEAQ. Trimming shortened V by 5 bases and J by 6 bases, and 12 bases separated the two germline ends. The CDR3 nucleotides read TGTGCCAGCAGCCCCAATAGCGCGGATACGCAGTATTTT. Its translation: CASSPNSADTQYF. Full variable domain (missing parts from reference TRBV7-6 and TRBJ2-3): GAGVSQSPRYKVTKRGQDVALRCDPISGHVSLYWYRQALGQGPEFLTYFNYEAQQDKSGLPNDRFSAERPEGSISTLTIQRTEQRDSAMYRCASSPNSADTQYFGPGTRLTVL.

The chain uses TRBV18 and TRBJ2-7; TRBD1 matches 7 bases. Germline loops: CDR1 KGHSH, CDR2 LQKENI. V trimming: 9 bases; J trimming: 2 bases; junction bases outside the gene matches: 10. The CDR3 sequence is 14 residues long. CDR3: CASQPGQPPYEQYF. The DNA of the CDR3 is TGTGCCAGTCAACCGGGACAGCCCCCCTACGAGCAGTACTTC.

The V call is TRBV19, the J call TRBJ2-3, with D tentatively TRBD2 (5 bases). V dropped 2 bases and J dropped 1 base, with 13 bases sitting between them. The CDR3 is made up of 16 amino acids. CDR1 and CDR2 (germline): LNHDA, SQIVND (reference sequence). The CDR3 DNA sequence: TGTGCCAGTAGTATATCGAGGGTGGTCGGCACAGATACGCAGTATTTT. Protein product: CASSISRVVGTDTQYF.

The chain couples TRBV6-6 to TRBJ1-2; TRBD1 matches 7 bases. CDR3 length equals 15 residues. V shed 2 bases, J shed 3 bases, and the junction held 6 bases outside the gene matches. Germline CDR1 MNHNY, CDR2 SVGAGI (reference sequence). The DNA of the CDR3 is TGTGCCAGCAGTTACGCAGGGGGAAGTGACTATGGCTACACCTTC. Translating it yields CASSYAGGSDYGYTF.

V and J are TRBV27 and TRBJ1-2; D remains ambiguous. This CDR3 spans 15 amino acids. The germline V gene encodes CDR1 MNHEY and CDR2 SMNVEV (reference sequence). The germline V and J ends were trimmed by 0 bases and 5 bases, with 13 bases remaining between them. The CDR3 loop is CASSLSEGRQYGYTF. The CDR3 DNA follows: TGTGCCAGCAGTTTATCGGAGGGAAGGCAATATGGCTACACCTTC.

CDR3 DNA: TGTGCCAGCAGCCGCGCCCCGACTAGCCCCGGGGAGCTGTTTTTT. Encoded protein: CASSRAPTSPGELFF. This sequence joins TRBV13 and TRBJ2-2, with 7 bases identical to TRBD2. J lost 6 bases, V lost 5 bases, and 9 bases had no gene match. The germline gives CDR1 PRHDT, CDR2 FYEKMQ (reference sequence). The CDR3 consists of 15 residues.

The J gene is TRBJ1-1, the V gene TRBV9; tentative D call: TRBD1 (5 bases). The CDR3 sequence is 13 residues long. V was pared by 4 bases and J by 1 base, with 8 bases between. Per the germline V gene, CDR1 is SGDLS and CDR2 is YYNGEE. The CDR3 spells CASSRDWNTEAFF. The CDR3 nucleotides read TGTGCCAGCAGCCGGGACTGGAACACTGAAGCTTTCTTT.

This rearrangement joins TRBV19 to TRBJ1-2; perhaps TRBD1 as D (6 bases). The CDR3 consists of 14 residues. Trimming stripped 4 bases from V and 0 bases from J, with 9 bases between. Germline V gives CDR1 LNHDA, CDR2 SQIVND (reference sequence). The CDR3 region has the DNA TGTGCCAGTAGTAAACAGGGTACTAACTATGGCTACACCTTC. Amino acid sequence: CASSKQGTNYGYTF.

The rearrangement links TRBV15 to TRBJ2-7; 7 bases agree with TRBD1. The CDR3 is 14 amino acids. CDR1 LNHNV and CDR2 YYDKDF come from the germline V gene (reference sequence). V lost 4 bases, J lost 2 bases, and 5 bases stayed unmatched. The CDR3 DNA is TGTGCCACCAGCACCAGGGGGTCCACCTACGAGCAGTACGTC. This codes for CATSTRGSTYEQYV.

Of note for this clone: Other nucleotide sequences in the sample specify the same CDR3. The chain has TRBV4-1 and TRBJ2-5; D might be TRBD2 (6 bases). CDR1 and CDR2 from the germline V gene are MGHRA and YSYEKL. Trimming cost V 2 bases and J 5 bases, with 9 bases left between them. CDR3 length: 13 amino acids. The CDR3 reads CASSQTGVETQYF. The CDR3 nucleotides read TGCGCCAGCAGCCAAACGGGAGTGGAGACCCAGTACTTC.

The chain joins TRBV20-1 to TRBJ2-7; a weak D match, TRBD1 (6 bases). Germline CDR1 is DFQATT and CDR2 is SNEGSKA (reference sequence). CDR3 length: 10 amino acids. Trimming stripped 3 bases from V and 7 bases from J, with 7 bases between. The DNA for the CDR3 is TGCAGTGCTAGCGACAGGGAGCAGTACTTC. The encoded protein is CSASDREQYF.

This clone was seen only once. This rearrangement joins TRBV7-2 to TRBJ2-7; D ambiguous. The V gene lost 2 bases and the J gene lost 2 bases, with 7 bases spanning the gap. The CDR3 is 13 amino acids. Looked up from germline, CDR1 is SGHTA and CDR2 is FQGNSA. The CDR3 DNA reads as TGTGCCAGCAGCTTAACAGAAACCTACGAGCAGTACTTC. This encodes CASSLTETYEQYF.

The CDR3 bases are TGTGCCAGCAGCCTGATGCGGTCGGACACCGGGGAGCTGTTTTTT. Encoded protein: CASSLMRSDTGELFF. The chain carries TRBV2 and TRBJ2-2; D not certain. V lost 6 bases to trimming and J lost 3 bases, with 14 bases between them. Looked up from germline, CDR1 is SNHLY and CDR2 is FYNNEI. CDR3 length equals 15 residues.

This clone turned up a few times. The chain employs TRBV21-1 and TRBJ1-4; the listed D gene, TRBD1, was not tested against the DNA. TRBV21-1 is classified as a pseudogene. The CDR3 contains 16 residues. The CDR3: CASSKAREQGREKLFF. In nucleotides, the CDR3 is TGTGCCAGCAGCAAAGCGAGGGAACAGGGCCGTGAAAAACTGTTTTTT.